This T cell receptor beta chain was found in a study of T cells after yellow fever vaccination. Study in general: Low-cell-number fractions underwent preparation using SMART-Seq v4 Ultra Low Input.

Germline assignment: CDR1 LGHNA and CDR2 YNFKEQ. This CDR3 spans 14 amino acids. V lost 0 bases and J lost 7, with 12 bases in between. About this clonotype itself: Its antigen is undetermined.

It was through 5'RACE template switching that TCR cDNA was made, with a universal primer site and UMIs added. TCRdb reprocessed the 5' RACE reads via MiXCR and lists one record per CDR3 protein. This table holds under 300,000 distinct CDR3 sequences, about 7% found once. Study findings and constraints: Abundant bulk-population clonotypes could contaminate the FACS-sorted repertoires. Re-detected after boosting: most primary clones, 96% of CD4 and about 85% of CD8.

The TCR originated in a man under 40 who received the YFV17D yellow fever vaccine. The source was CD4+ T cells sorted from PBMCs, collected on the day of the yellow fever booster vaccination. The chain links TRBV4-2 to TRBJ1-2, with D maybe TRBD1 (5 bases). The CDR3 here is CASSQDSGRVGYTF. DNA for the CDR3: TGTGCCAGCAGCCAAGATTCGGGCAGGGTTGGCTACACCTTC.